Below, one TCR beta chain is given with its context. The data are from a study of CD8+CD57+ T cells in acquired aplastic anemia. The use of genomic DNA as template underpinned the TCR beta VDJ and CDR3 profiling. TCRdb re-derived calls from the reads in MiXCR, one entry per CDR3 protein. Of about 220,000 distinct CDR3 sequences listed, approximately 45% are singletons. V lost 5 bases and J 4 bases, leaving 15 bases between the germline ends. This CDR3 is built from 14 residues. The V gene's germline CDR1 is MNHNY and CDR2 SVGAGI (reference sequence). The authors sequenced patients whose flow cytometry had shown CD8+CD57+ cell expansion.

The chain recombines TRBV6-6 with TRBJ2-7; D may be TRBD2 (7 bases). Sequenced input: sorted CD4+, CD8+, or CD8+CD57+ T cells (not recorded which) from PBMCs. The origin of this receptor is a human donor with aplastic anemia. CDR3 nucleotides: TGTGCCAGCAGTGCGGGGGCGAGGTTATACGAGCAGTACTTC. Its protein is CASSAGARLYEQYF.